The 32 T cell receptor beta chains reported below all come from one sample, sequenced in a study of CD8 T cells in ankylosing spondylitis. From the 5' RACE reads, TCRdb called clonotypes with MiXCR, one entry per CDR3 protein. The repertoire holds about 240,000 distinct CDR3 sequences, with roughly 8.6% as singletons. The sequencing sample was made of blood, either unsorted or a sorted T cell fraction (not recorded which). All receptors derive from a male donor with ankylosing spondylitis or in good health (not recorded which).

The table lists this clonotype with many counts. The V call is TRBV11-2, the J call TRBJ2-3; 16 bases align to TRBD2. With 2 bases clipped from V and 4 bases from J, the junction kept 12 bases outside the gene matches. CDR1 and CDR2 (germline): SGHAT, FQNNGV. The CDR3 sequence is 20 residues long. CDR3 sequence: CASSLKLGLAGGRVADTQYF. CDR3 nucleotides: TGTGCCAGCAGCTTAAAGCTGGGACTAGCGGGGGGGCGGGTCGCAGATACGCAGTATTTT.

Worth noting for this clonotype: Possible read error: a much larger clone is one base away. This CDR3 is CASRLGWRVGNQPQHF. CDR3 nucleotide sequence: TGTGCCAGCCGTTTGGGTTGGAGGGTAGGGAATCAGCCCCAGCATTTT. The V call is TRBV12-3 or TRBV12-4, the J call TRBJ1-5; unclear D gene. The CDR3 is made up of 16 amino acids.

This clonotype was seen more than once but under ten times. The gene calls are TRBV12-3 or TRBV12-4 and TRBJ2-5; possibly TRBD1 or TRBD2 for D (5 bases each). This CDR3 comprises 16 residues. V was shortened by 0 bases and J by 1 base, with 12 bases between the two germline ends. CDR3 nucleotide sequence: TGTGCCAGCAGTTTAGCGTCGGCAGGGAGCCAAGAGACCCAGTACTTC. Translated, it gives CASSLASAGSQETQYF.

The V and J genes are TRBV4-3 and TRBJ2-7; possibly TRBD2 for D (5 bases). Trimming left V 0 bases short and J 3 bases short, with 12 bases between. In germline, CDR1 is LGHNA, CDR2 YSLEER. This CDR3 contains 15 residues. The CDR3 is CASSQEAGLDYEQYF. CDR3 in DNA: TGCGCCAGCAGCCAAGAGGCGGGTTTGGACTACGAGCAGTACTTC.

This clonotype occurred many times. The chain employs TRBV7-9 and TRBJ1-6; D call uncertain. The CDR3 has 12 residues. V was clipped by 3 bases and J by 7 bases, with 4 bases between them. From germline, CDR1 is SEHNR and CDR2 FQNEAQ (reference sequence). CDR3 coding DNA: TGTGCCAGCAGCTTGAGCAATTCACCCCTCCACTTT. Protein sequence: CASSLSNSPLHF.

This clonotype was seen repeatedly, ten times or more. V gene TRBV7-2 combines with J gene TRBJ2-2; D is undetermined. V lost 5 bases and J lost 8, with 12 bases in between. The V gene's germline CDR1 is SGHTA and CDR2 FQGNSA. CDR3 length: 13 residues. CDR3: CASSADGAGELFF. The CDR3 DNA reads as TGTGCCAGCAGCGCTGACGGTGCAGGGGAGCTGTTTTTT.

The chain couples TRBV19 to TRBJ2-7; 10 nucleotides agree with TRBD1. V lost 3 bases, J lost 6 bases, and 5 bases stayed unmatched. This CDR3 spans 14 amino acids. Germline CDR1 reads LNHDA; CDR2 reads SQIVND (reference sequence). The chain's CDR3 is CASSMTGGIFEQYF. The DNA for the CDR3 is TGTGCCAGTAGTATGACAGGGGGCATCTTCGAGCAGTACTTC.

This rearrangement joins TRBV7-2 to TRBJ2-1; D possibly matches TRBD1 or TRBD2 (5 bases each). The CDR3 is 14 residues long. The V end lost 5 bases, the J end lost 12 bases, and 20 bases lay between the germline ends. Germline CDR1 and CDR2: SGHTA and FQGNSA. Written as DNA, the CDR3 is TGTGCCAGCAGCCCCGTCTGGACGGGGCAGGGGCAGTTCTTC. Its protein product is CASSPVWTGQGQFF.

Ten or more counts support this clonotype. The chain employs TRBV12-3 or TRBV12-4 and TRBJ1-6, with D perhaps TRBD1 (5 bases). The CDR3 sequence is 15 residues long. V was pared by 11 bases and J by 5 bases, with 19 bases between. The CDR3 spells CACQARGFNNSPLHF. CDR3 coding DNA: TGTGCCTGTCAGGCGAGGGGATTCAATAATTCACCCCTCCACTTT.

For the CDR3, the DNA is TGTGCCAGCTCACCGGCGGGGGGGTTTTACAATGAGCAGTTCTTC. This sequence encodes CASSPAGGFYNEQFF. The chain is built from TRBV18 and TRBJ2-1; TRBD2 matches at 9 bases. Germline V lookup: CDR1 KGHSH, CDR2 LQKENI. Trimming at V came to 3 bases and at J to 4 bases, leaving 4 bases not matched to a gene. The CDR3 totals 15 residues.

This clonotype was observed at least ten times. This chain connects TRBV13 to TRBJ1-6; D uncertain. Germline V gene sequence: CDR1 PRHDT, CDR2 FYEKMQ (reference sequence). The CDR3 is made up of 14 amino acids. Trimming removed 1 base at V and 6 bases at J, with 7 bases between. CDR3 in DNA: TGTGCCAGCAGCTTAGCGGGGATTAATTCACCCCTCCACTTT. Encoded protein: CASSLAGINSPLHF.

The chain links TRBV2 to TRBJ2-1; 10 nucleotides line up with TRBD2. The CDR3 length is 17 residues. The ends lost 1 base at V and 7 bases at J; junction bases unmatched: 10. Germline CDR1 and CDR2: SNHLY and FYNNEI. CDR3 residues: CASSEEGWGLALNEQFF. The CDR3 nucleotides read TGTGCCAGCAGTGAAGAAGGCTGGGGACTAGCGTTGAATGAGCAGTTCTTC.

Ten or more counts support this clonotype. The chain combines TRBV6-1 with TRBJ2-7, with D tentatively TRBD2 (5 bases). The V gene lost 2 bases and the J gene lost 0 bases, with 8 bases spanning the gap. Germline V gives CDR1 MNHNS, CDR2 SASEGT. This CDR3 is built from 14 residues. DNA for the CDR3: TGTGCCAGCAGTGAACCAGACTACTCCTACGAGCAGTACTTC. Translating it yields CASSEPDYSYEQYF.

This clonotype was counted ten times or more. The DNA for the CDR3 is TGTGCCAGCAGCCTTCCGGGACAGGGGGCCCGGGATACGCAGTATTTT. This codes for CASSLPGQGARDTQYF. The chain recombines TRBV12-3 or TRBV12-4 with TRBJ2-3; TRBD1 agrees at 12 bases. The CDR3 is 16 residues long. With V trimmed by 6 bases and J by 6 bases, 10 bases remained unmatched.

The chain couples TRBV4-1 to TRBJ2-1; 9 nucleotides agree with TRBD2. CDR3 size: 17 residues. Germline V gene lookup returns CDR1 MGHRA and CDR2 YSYEKL. V shed 0 bases and J 7 bases; nucleotides not matched to a gene: 10. The CDR3 loop reads CASSQEPRASGNNEQFF. The CDR3 nucleotides are TGCGCCAGCAGCCAAGAACCCCGGGCTAGCGGGAATAATGAGCAGTTCTTC.

This clonotype was seen ten or more times. V is TRBV7-9 and J is TRBJ2-5; D could derive from TRBD1 or TRBD2 (5 bases each). The CDR3 has 15 residues. Looked up from germline, CDR1 is SEHNR and CDR2 is FQNEAQ (reference sequence). Trimming pared 5 bases from V and 4 bases from J, leaving 17 bases between. CDR3 nucleotides: TGTGCCAGCAGCGCCATAACTAGGGGTGTAGAGACCCAGTACTTC. The encoded protein is CASSAITRGVETQYF. The complete variable domain, with remaining parts taken from reference TRBV7-9 and TRBJ2-5, reads DTGVSQNPRHKITKRGQNVTFRCDPISEHNRLYWYRQTLGQGPEFLTYFQNEAQLEKSRLLSDRFSAERPKGSFSTLEIQRTEQGDSAMYLCASSAITRGVETQYFGPGTRLLVL.

A remark on this clonotype: No conserved phenylalanine or tryptophan is present at the end of the CDR3, so a read error is the likely explanation. V is TRBV5-1 and J is TRBJ2-3; D is unclear. The CDR3 length is 13 residues. V was pared by 4 bases and J by 5 bases, with 11 bases between. Per germline, CDR1 SGHRS and CDR2 YFSETQ. CDR3 bases: TGCGCCAGCAGCCCCTCTGACCGAGATACGCAGTATCTT. Translated, it gives CASSPSDRDTQYL.

This clonotype showed up many times. The chain combines TRBV12-3 or TRBV12-4 with TRBJ2-3, with 11 nucleotides matching TRBD1. The trim removed 9 bases at V and 5 bases at J, leaving 7 bases unmatched. The CDR3 has 14 amino acids. In nucleotides, the CDR3 is TGTGCCAGTAGCGGGACAGGGGGGCGAGATACGCAGTATTTT. It translates to CASSGTGGRDTQYF.

This chain connects TRBV18 to TRBJ2-5; the match to TRBD2 covers 12 bases. V shed 4 bases, J shed 6 bases, and the junction held 9 bases outside the gene matches. This CDR3 has 16 residues. Germline CDR1 is KGHSH and CDR2 is LQKENI. CDR3 coding DNA: TGTGCCAGCTCACTACGGACTAGCGGGGCACGGAAGACCCAGTACTTC. It translates to CASSLRTSGARKTQYF.

This clonotype was counted at least ten times. The CDR3 nucleotides are TGCAGTGGATATCAAAACAATCAAGAGACCCAGTACTTC. Amino acids: CSGYQNNQETQYF. V is TRBV20-1 and J is TRBJ2-5; unclear D gene. The ends were cut back, 7 bases at V and 2 bases at J, with 14 bases in the middle. The CDR3 has 13 residues. From germline, CDR1 is DFQATT and CDR2 SNEGSKA (reference sequence).

This clonotype was counted only a few times. The chain uses TRBV29-1 and TRBJ1-2; a possible D gene is TRBD1 (5 bases). The germline V and J ends were trimmed by 6 bases and 8 bases, with 10 bases remaining between them. Germline V gene data show CDR1 as SQVTM and CDR2 as ANQGSEA. The CDR3 is 10 residues long. The DNA for the CDR3 is TGCAGCGTGGGTGAGGGGGGCTACACCTTC. Translated: CSVGEGGYTF. Combining the CDR3 with reference TRBV29-1 and TRBJ1-2 gives the whole variable domain SAVISQKPSRDICQRGTSLTIQCQVDSQVTMMFWYRQQPGQSLTLIATANQGSEATYESGFVIDKFPISRPNLTFSTLTVSNMSPEDSSIYLCSVGEGGYTFGSGTRLTVV.

The rearrangement links TRBV27 to TRBJ2-2; tentatively, D is TRBD1 or TRBD2 (5 bases each). Germline V gives CDR1 MNHEY, CDR2 SMNVEV (reference sequence). V shed 6 bases and J shed 8 bases, with 22 bases lying between them. CDR3 length: 16 amino acids. CDR3 in amino acids: CASRPSGTLPPGELFF. The CDR3 nucleotides are TGTGCCAGCAGACCGTCCGGGACCCTACCCCCGGGGGAGCTGTTTTTT.

This clonotype was seen ten or more times. The chain couples TRBV20-1 to TRBJ2-2; 7 bases fit TRBD2. The J segment lost 5 bases and the V segment lost 0 bases, leaving 9 bases of the junction unmatched. CDR1 DFQATT and CDR2 SNEGSKA come from the germline V gene (reference sequence). This CDR3 spans 16 amino acids. CDR3 sequence: CSARDWASGETGELFF. The DNA of the CDR3 is TGCAGTGCTAGAGATTGGGCTAGCGGAGAGACCGGGGAGCTGTTTTTT.

The rearrangement uses TRBV6-2 or TRBV6-3 and TRBJ2-5; 12 bases agree with TRBD2. The CDR3 has 18 amino acids. Germline V gives CDR1 MNHEY, CDR2 SVGEGT. After removal of 2 bases from V and 5 bases from J, the junction contained 12 bases not matched to a gene. The CDR3 reads CASSYLGLAGRVRETQYF. Written as DNA, the CDR3 is TGTGCCAGCAGTTACCTCGGACTAGCGGGAAGAGTCCGGGAGACCCAGTACTTC.

This clonotype has at least ten counts. The rearrangement links TRBV20-1 to TRBJ2-1; D remains ambiguous. The length of the CDR3 is 12 residues. Germline values: CDR1 DFQATT, CDR2 SNEGSKA (reference sequence). Deletions cut 1 base from V and 4 bases from J, with 5 bases between. As DNA, the CDR3 is TGCAGTGCTAGAGGAGAATACAATGAGCAGTTCTTC. Its translation: CSARGEYNEQFF.

Ten or more counts support this clonotype. The chain has TRBV9 and TRBJ2-3; D gene unclear. V shed 3 bases and J shed 0 bases, with 11 bases lying between them. This CDR3 region has 15 residues. Germline assignment: CDR1 SGDLS and CDR2 YYNGEE. CDR3 sequence: CASSAAFTSTDTQYF. As DNA, the CDR3 is TGTGCCAGCAGCGCAGCATTCACCAGCACAGATACGCAGTATTTT.

This clonotype showed up many times. The chain is built from TRBV11-2 and TRBJ2-5, with TRBD2 identical over 11 bases. V lost 4 bases, J lost 1 base, and 14 bases stayed unmatched. CDR1 is SGHAT and CDR2 is FQNNGV in the germline V gene. The CDR3 has 19 amino acids. The CDR3 is CASSSRKTTGLAAQETQYF. As DNA, the CDR3 is TGTGCCAGCAGCTCCAGGAAGACTACGGGACTAGCGGCCCAAGAGACCCAGTACTTC.

This clonotype was counted ten times or more. The chain couples TRBV29-1 to TRBJ1-5; 9 positions agree with TRBD1. This CDR3 comprises 13 residues. Germline-derived CDR1 and CDR2 are SQVTM and ANQGSEA. Trimming cost V 5 bases and J 4 bases; bases outside gene matches: 3. The CDR3 loop reads CSVQTGGNQPQHF. In nucleotides, the CDR3 is TGCAGCGTTCAGACAGGGGGGAATCAGCCCCAGCATTTT. Looking up the rest from reference TRBV29-1 and TRBJ1-5 gives the full variable domain: SAVISQKPSRDICQRGTSLTIQCQVDSQVTMMFWYRQQPGQSLTLIATANQGSEATYESGFVIDKFPISRPNLTFSTLTVSNMSPEDSSIYLCSVQTGGNQPQHFGDGTRLSIL.

This clonotype was recorded many times. This chain joins TRBV7-9 and TRBJ2-1; 12 bases align to TRBD2. V shed 2 bases, J shed 9 bases, and the junction held 11 bases outside the gene matches. The CDR3 runs 17 residues. The germline V gene encodes CDR1 SEHNR and CDR2 FQNEAQ (reference sequence). CDR3 protein: CASSLNRLAGGLGEQFF. The CDR3 DNA sequence: TGTGCCAGCAGCTTAAATCGGCTAGCGGGAGGGCTAGGTGAGCAGTTCTTC.

In its sample, this clonotype was seen many times. This rearrangement joins TRBV7-9 to TRBJ1-1; 7 nucleotides align to TRBD1. The CDR3 extends over 14 amino acids. Germline assignment: CDR1 SEHNR and CDR2 FQNEAQ (reference sequence). Unmatched junction bases numbered 7, after V lost 7 bases and J lost 2 bases. The CDR3, as DNA: TGTGCCAGCACTCGAGGGGACAGTAACACTGAAGCTTTCTTT. It codes for CASTRGDSNTEAFF. The full variable domain, completed using reference TRBV7-9 and TRBJ1-1, is DTGVSQNPRHKITKRGQNVTFRCDPISEHNRLYWYRQTLGQGPEFLTYFQNEAQLEKSRLLSDRFSAERPKGSFSTLEIQRTEQGDSAMYLCASTRGDSNTEAFFGQGTRLTVV.

This clonotype was seen a handful of times. The V and J genes are TRBV6-1 and TRBJ2-5, with 8 bases matching TRBD1. The CDR3 runs 15 residues. V trimming: 6 bases; J trimming: 3 bases; junction bases outside the gene matches: 9. Germline V gene data show CDR1 as MNHNS and CDR2 as SASEGT. The CDR3 DNA reads TGTGCCAGCAGGCTAGGACAGGGCCTTGAAGAGACCCAGTACTTC. Its protein is CASRLGQGLEETQYF.

This chain joins TRBV5-5 and TRBJ1-5, with D maybe TRBD1 (5 bases). Trimming stripped 4 bases from V and 2 bases from J, with 16 bases between. The CDR3 runs to 16 residues. Per the germline V gene, CDR1 is SGHKS and CDR2 is YYEKEE (reference sequence). The DNA for the CDR3 is TGTGCCAGCAGCCTAGGGACTTCGAGGGGCAATCAGCCCCAGCATTTT. It codes for CASSLGTSRGNQPQHF.